This TCR beta chain was captured in a study of TIL therapy for anti-PD-1-resistant metastatic lung cancer. Study as a whole: Tumors had a median PD-L1 proportion score of approximately 6.4%.

Deletions cut 1 base from V and 2 bases from J, with 12 bases between. This CDR3 has 15 residues. Per the germline V gene, CDR1 is SGHVS and CDR2 is FNYEAQ. Notes on this clone: The target antigen is unknown.

Sequencing used immunoSEQ v3. Libraries were sequenced to roughly 2 million read pairs (survey) or roughly 5-6 million (deep). The table came from immunoSEQ multiplex PCR; TCRdb's copy has only in-frame clones and leaves some out. The sample carries tens of thousands of clones, about two thirds recorded once. As to time point: pre-treatment sample, taken before nivolumab and TIL therapy. Enrollment ran from October 2017 to January 2020. General study results and limits: This highly selected cohort may not generalize to typical lung cancer patients.

The chain uses TRBV7-6 and TRBJ2-7, with D possibly matching TRBD2 (5 bases). The source is a person between 25 and 79 years old with non-small cell lung cancer. Sequenced here: blood, sampled at baseline. CDR3 sequence: CASSLELAPTYEQYF. The CDR3 bases are TGTGCCAGCAGCTTAGAGCTAGCTCCCACCTACGAGCAGTACTTC.